The present T cell receptor beta chain was sequenced within a study of CD8 T cells in Susac syndrome. The length of the CDR3 is 12 residues. The V end was cut by 6 bases, the J end by 1 base, with 9 bases between. Germline loops: CDR1 SQVTM, CDR2 ANQGSEA. Reverse transcription of roughly 0.45 to 1 ug RNA used random hexamers. A multiplex approach, immunoSEQ multiplex PCR, amplified TCR beta CDR3 across 54 Vbeta and 13 Jbeta. TCRdb independently ran MiXCR on the immunoSEQ multiplex PCR reads; one entry per CDR3 protein. Here the sample spans approximately 190,000 distinct CDR3 sequences, 93% being singletons. From blood CD8+ and CD4+ T cells, the TCR beta chain was sequenced.

Sequenced material: CD4+ T cells from PBMCs. The receptor's source is a human donor in good health. V and J are TRBV29-1 and TRBJ1-2; D is unclear. This CDR3 reads CSVGRDNYGYTF. CDR3 DNA: TGCAGCGTCGGTCGGGATAACTATGGCTACACCTTC.